This T cell receptor (beta chain) derives from a study of T cells in localized non-small cell lung cancer. This table comes from immunoSEQ multiplex PCR, and its TCRdb copy is limited to in-frame clones, with some not included. The sample shows 45,000 to 70,000 clones, approximately 90% of them seen only once. In regard to this clone: Its antigen is still unknown.

Study outcomes and limitations: Peak T cell clonality was found in uninvolved adjacent lung, exceeding tumor.

The V gene's germline CDR1 is SNHLY and CDR2 FYNNEI. The CDR3 covers 10 residues. V was pared by 6 bases and J by 3 bases, with 3 bases between. Here the sequenced sample was peripheral blood, taken before any cancer treatment. This sequence joins TRBV2 and TRBJ2-7; unclear D gene. The receptor was isolated from a woman aged 35 to 70 with stage I lung adenocarcinoma. CDR3 sequence: CASRDYEQYF. The DNA of the CDR3 is TGTGCCAGCAGGGACTACGAGCAGTACTTC.